This T cell receptor (beta chain) stems from a study of CXCR3-negative and CXCR3-positive naive CD8 T cells. Germline-derived CDR1 and CDR2 are SGHKS and YYEKEE (reference sequence). There are 12 residues in the CDR3. It was by 5' RACE with UMI labels that the TRB cDNA libraries were prepared. TCRdb re-called the 5' RACE reads; every CDR3 protein appears as one record, without DNA. This sample's clone table lists just over 60,000 distinct CDR3 sequences. The genes are TRBV5-5 and TRBJ1-6; TCRdb selects TRBD1, and the lack of DNA leaves this call unchecked. The source material was naive CXCR3- CD8+ T cells from blood. Subset here: CD45RO-CCR7+CD27+CD95- naive CD8+ T cells lacking CXCR3 (TNR3-). This TCR was recovered from a human donor in good health. Some clones in this sample may be carry-over from other donors' samples. CDR3 loop: CASSSDSPPLHF.